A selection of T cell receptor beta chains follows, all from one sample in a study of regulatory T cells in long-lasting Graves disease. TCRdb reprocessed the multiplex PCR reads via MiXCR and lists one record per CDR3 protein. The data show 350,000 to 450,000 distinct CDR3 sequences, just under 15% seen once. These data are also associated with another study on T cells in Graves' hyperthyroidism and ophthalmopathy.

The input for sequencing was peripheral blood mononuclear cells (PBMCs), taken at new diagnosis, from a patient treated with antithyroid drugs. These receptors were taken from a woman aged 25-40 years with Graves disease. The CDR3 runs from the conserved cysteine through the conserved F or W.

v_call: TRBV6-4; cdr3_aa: CASSEVGYTDTQYF
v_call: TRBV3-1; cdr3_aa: CASSQVSGRSGNTIYF
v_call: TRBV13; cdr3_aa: CASSPQGQASNQPQHF
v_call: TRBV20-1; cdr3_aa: CSASSRVAGVSETQYF
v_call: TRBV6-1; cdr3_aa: CASSEGISTDTQYF
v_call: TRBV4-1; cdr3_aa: CASSQDPTGSGSLLGAKNIQYF
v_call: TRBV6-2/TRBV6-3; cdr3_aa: CASSVQGNEQFF
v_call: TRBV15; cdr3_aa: CATSRGSADQETQYF
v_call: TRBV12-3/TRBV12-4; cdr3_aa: CASSPRTGQTGTYNSPLHF
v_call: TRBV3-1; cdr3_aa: CASSQEDPDTQYF
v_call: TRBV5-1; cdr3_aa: CASSLEPGGPKSYEQYF
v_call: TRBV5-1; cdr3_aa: CASRLWAGNTEAFF
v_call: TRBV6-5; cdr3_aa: CASSYVTGQETQYF
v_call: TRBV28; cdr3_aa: CASSLPQTGYGNQPQHF
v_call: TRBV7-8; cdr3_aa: CASSPTPASSAQYF
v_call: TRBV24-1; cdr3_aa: CATSDLEESSYNEQFF
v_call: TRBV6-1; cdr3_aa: CATRFGAGGPYEQYF
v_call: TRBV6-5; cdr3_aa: CASSYSGHLLGGYTF
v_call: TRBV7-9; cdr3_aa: CASSLVVGAFTYEQYF
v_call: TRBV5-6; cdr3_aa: CASSEDWAEDVRNEQFF
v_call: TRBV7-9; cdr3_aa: CASTSNSGPDTQYF
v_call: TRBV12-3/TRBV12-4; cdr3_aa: CASSLGGPETQYF